Below are 23 T cell receptor beta chains sequenced from a single sample in a study of shared T cell receptors in the human thymus. Clones were sequenced by immunoSEQ multiplex PCR, and TCRdb holds only the in-frame ones, with some missing. The sample holds 720,000 or so clones, 80% to 90% seen once. This sample also appeared in a second study, on human thymus T cells.

Sequencing was performed on thymocytes. The receptors come from a girl under three years old with a congenital heart defect.

This sequence joins TRBV7-6 and TRBJ1-5; the match to TRBD1 covers 9 bases. The CDR3 runs 16 residues. Trimming took 5 bases from V and 7 from J; bases not matched to a gene: 12. The germline V gene encodes CDR1 SGHVS and CDR2 FNYEAQ. In nucleotides, the CDR3 is TGTGCCAGCAGCCCTATTCGAATACAGGGGGCGCAGCCCCAGCATTTT. The encoded protein is CASSPIRIQGAQPQHF.

This clone has only one observation. The chain links TRBV11-1 to TRBJ1-1; 11 bases match TRBD1. This CDR3 spans 17 amino acids. V lost 5 bases and J lost 7; bases outside the gene matches: 15. Germline assignment: CDR1 SGHAT and CDR2 FQDESV (reference sequence). The CDR3: CASSPPDRGRQWIEAFF. CDR3 bases: TGTGCCAGCAGCCCCCCGGACAGGGGGCGCCAATGGATTGAAGCTTTCTTT. Using reference TRBV11-1 and TRBJ1-1 for the parts outside the CDR3, the full variable domain is EAEVAQSPRYKITEKSQAVAFWCDPISGHATLYWYRQILGQGPELLVQFQDESVVDDSQLPKDRFSAERLKGVDSTLKIQPAELGDSAMYLCASSPPDRGRQWIEAFFGQGTRLTVV.

A single count supports this clone. The rearrangement uses TRBV9 and TRBJ2-3; 8 bases align to TRBD2. The J segment lost 1 base and the V segment lost 6 bases, leaving 13 bases of the junction unmatched. This CDR3 is 17 amino acids long. Per germline, CDR1 SGDLS and CDR2 YYNGEE. In nucleotides, the CDR3 is TGTGCCAGCAACCCAAACGCGCGGGGGGAGGGCACAGATACGCAGTATTTT. As protein: CASNPNARGEGTDTQYF.

The genes are TRBV29-1 and TRBJ2-5; 12 nucleotides line up with TRBD2. J was trimmed by 7 bases and V by 8 bases; bases with no gene match: 8. In germline, CDR1 is SQVTM, CDR2 ANQGSEA. The CDR3 is 13 amino acids. CDR3 sequence: CSLLAGGDGTQYF. In nucleotides, the CDR3 is TGCAGCCTGCTAGCGGGGGGGGATGGGACCCAGTACTTC. The full variable domain, completed using reference TRBV29-1 and TRBJ2-5, is SAVISQKPSRDICQRGTSLTIQCQVDSQVTMMFWYRQQPGQSLTLIATANQGSEATYESGFVIDKFPISRPNLTFSTLTVSNMSPEDSSIYLCSLLAGGDGTQYFGPGTRLLVL.

This chain links TRBV29-1 with TRBJ2-3; 12 nucleotides agree with TRBD2. This CDR3 comprises 15 residues. The germline CDR1 and CDR2 sequences are SQVTM and ANQGSEA. The ends lost 7 bases at V and 0 bases at J; junction bases unmatched: 5. CDR3 sequence: CSGGLAGLSTDTQYF. CDR3 nucleotide sequence: TGCAGCGGCGGACTAGCGGGGCTTAGCACAGATACGCAGTATTTT.

The chain has TRBV4-1 and TRBJ1-1, with D unresolved. Germline V gene lookup returns CDR1 MGHRA and CDR2 YSYEKL. Trimming cost V 0 bases and J 4 bases, with 18 bases left between them. CDR3 length: 17 residues. The CDR3 nucleotides are TGCGCCAGCAGCCAAGAACCCCCCCGACCCCGGGGCACTGAAGCTTTCTTT. This encodes CASSQEPPRPRGTEAFF.

The chain carries TRBV28 and TRBJ1-5; no clear D. V was clipped by 5 bases and J by 3 bases, with 11 bases between them. This CDR3 spans 14 amino acids. Germline V gene sequence: CDR1 MDHEN, CDR2 SYDVKM. In nucleotides, the CDR3 is TGTGCCAGCAGTCATACAGAAAACAATCAGCCCCAGCATTTT. It yields the protein CASSHTENNQPQHF.

This clone was seen once. The genes are TRBV18 and TRBJ1-2, with unresolved D. The CDR3 sequence is 15 residues long. V lost 4 bases, J lost 4 bases, and 16 bases lay in between. CDR1 and CDR2 from the germline V gene are KGHSH and LQKENI. CDR3 bases: TGTGCCAGCTCACTTGACACTCCGCCGGCCTATGGCTACACCTTC. Protein: CASSLDTPPAYGYTF.

The chain links TRBV7-6 to TRBJ1-4, with D uncertain. V was cut by 5 bases and J by 3 bases, with 13 bases left in between. The germline V gene has CDR1 SGHVS and CDR2 FNYEAQ. This CDR3 contains 15 residues. The CDR3 here is CASSLHKLANEKLFF. The CDR3 DNA reads TGTGCCAGCAGCCTACACAAGCTAGCTAATGAAAAACTGTTTTTT.

The V call is TRBV5-6, the J call TRBJ2-7; D uncertain. Germline loops: CDR1 SGHDT, CDR2 YYEEEE. V was shortened by 2 bases and J by 3 bases, with 3 bases between the two germline ends. This CDR3 contains 11 residues. The DNA for the CDR3 is TGTGCCAGCAGCTTCCACTACGAGCAGTACTTC. Its protein is CASSFHYEQYF.

The chain carries TRBV5-1 and TRBJ2-5, with a possible D match to TRBD2 (5 bases). Germline V gene sequence: CDR1 SGHRS, CDR2 YFSETQ. V lost 0 bases and J 1 base, leaving 10 bases between the germline ends. The CDR3 is 15 amino acids. The CDR3 DNA reads as TGCGCCAGCAGCTTGGGGCCGGAGGCCCAAGAGACCCAGTACTTC. It encodes CASSLGPEAQETQYF.

The chain uses TRBV30 and TRBJ2-2, with a weak D call TRBD1 (6 bases). Trimming stripped 0 bases from V and 0 bases from J, with 11 bases between. The length of the CDR3 is 16 residues. Germline CDR1 reads GTSNPN; CDR2 reads SVGIG (reference sequence). DNA for the CDR3: TGTGCCTGGAGTGTCTCTGGACAGACGAACACCGGGGAGCTGTTTTTT. Amino acids: CAWSVSGQTNTGELFF.

A note on this clone: Other DNA sequences from this sample encode an identical CDR3 as well. The rearrangement uses TRBV7-9 and TRBJ1-1; the D gene is possibly TRBD1 (5 bases). The CDR3 totals 12 residues. With 1 base removed from V and 7 bases from J, the gap between germline ends came to 7 bases. Germline-derived CDR1 and CDR2 are SEHNR and FQNEAQ (reference sequence). CDR3 coding DNA: TGTGCCAGCAGCTTAGGCGACAGTGAAGCTTTCTTT. Translation gives CASSLGDSEAFF.

V gene TRBV4-3 combines with J gene TRBJ1-2, with D hard to call. V shed 5 bases and J shed 4 bases, with 14 bases lying between them. Germline lookup yields CDR1 LGHNA and CDR2 YSLEER. This CDR3 has 14 amino acids. The CDR3 DNA sequence: TGCGCCAGCAGCGGAGACGGAGGGCGCTATGGCTACACCTTC. It encodes CASSGDGGRYGYTF.

V gene TRBV27 combines with J gene TRBJ2-1, with D unclear. This CDR3 is 12 amino acids long. CDR1 MNHEY and CDR2 SMNVEV come from the germline V gene (reference sequence). V lost 6 bases and J lost 3, with 6 bases in between. The CDR3 protein is CASRGDYNEQFF. In DNA, the CDR3 is TGTGCCAGCAGGGGCGACTACAATGAGCAGTTCTTC.

This clone was recorded only once. The rearrangement uses TRBV28 and TRBJ2-3, with D possibly being TRBD2 (5 bases). The CDR3 runs 17 residues. The V and J ends lost 6 bases and 2 bases respectively, with 21 bases between them. CDR1 and CDR2 from the germline V gene are MDHEN and SYDVKM. DNA for the CDR3: TGTGCCAGCAGCAACTCTAGGTGGAGGTTGGTCACAGATACGCAGTATTTT. Translating it yields CASSNSRWRLVTDTQYF.

The CDR3 coding sequence is TGCGCCAGCAGCCATCCCAGGAACACTGAAGCTTTCTTT. Protein: CASSHPRNTEAFF. This chain joins TRBV4-1 and TRBJ1-1; D gene ambiguous. V dropped 3 bases and J dropped 1 base, with 6 bases sitting between them. The CDR3 sequence is 13 residues long. CDR1 is MGHRA, CDR2 YSYEKL, per germline.

This sequence joins TRBV15 and TRBJ1-2; TRBD1 matches 11 bases. V dropped 1 base and J dropped 1; count of bases not matched to a gene: 8. Germline loops: CDR1 LNHNV, CDR2 YYDKDF (reference sequence). The CDR3 totals 18 residues. CDR3 loop: CATSRAGQGAMVNYGYTF. The CDR3 DNA follows: TGTGCCACCAGCAGAGCCGGACAGGGGGCGATGGTTAACTATGGCTACACCTTC.

The chain links TRBV2 to TRBJ2-3, with 8 bases matching TRBD2. The ends lost 0 bases at V and 6 bases at J; junction bases unmatched: 5. Germline loops: CDR1 SNHLY, CDR2 FYNNEI. This CDR3 is 15 amino acids long. In DNA, the CDR3 is TGTGCCAGCAGTGAAGCCGGGGGGGGGTTGGATACGCAGTATTTT. It codes for CASSEAGGGLDTQYF.

The rearrangement uses TRBV4-1 and TRBJ1-3; maybe TRBD1 (5 bases). Per germline, CDR1 MGHRA and CDR2 YSYEKL. The CDR3 consists of 19 residues. V lost 1 base and J 2 bases, leaving 21 bases between the germline ends. Here the CDR3 reads CASSQGWGRAIKTGNTIYF. In DNA, the CDR3 is TGCGCCAGCAGCCAAGGGTGGGGCAGGGCGATCAAGACTGGAAACACCATATATTTT.

The rearrangement links TRBV5-1 to TRBJ2-7; 10 bases fit TRBD1. Looked up from germline, CDR1 is SGHRS and CDR2 is YFSETQ. Trimming cost V 5 bases and J 5 bases; bases outside gene matches: 7. The CDR3 contains 14 residues. In DNA form, the CDR3 reads TGCGCCAGCAGACCGACAGGGGGCTATCACGAGCAGTACTTC. This sequence encodes CASRPTGGYHEQYF.

This chain connects TRBV30 to TRBJ1-2, with D possibly matching TRBD1 (6 bases). Germline V CDR1 and CDR2: GTSNPN, SVGIG (reference sequence). CDR3 length equals 15 residues. Trimming took 0 bases from V and 5 from J, leaving 16 bases between them. The CDR3 sequence is CAWSVPRGSRYGYTF. CDR3 DNA sequence: TGTGCCTGGAGTGTACCCAGGGGTAGTAGATATGGCTACACCTTC.

The J gene is TRBJ2-7, the V gene TRBV5-1; D might be TRBD2 (7 bases). The CDR3 consists of 16 residues. Looked up from germline, CDR1 is SGHRS and CDR2 is YFSETQ. Trimming cost V 3 bases and J 3 bases, with 19 bases left between them. The CDR3 reads CASSSYGGPLLYEQYF. The CDR3, as DNA: TGCGCCAGCAGCTCTTACGGGGGGCCACTACTCTACGAGCAGTACTTC. Looking up the rest from reference TRBV5-1 and TRBJ2-7 gives the full variable domain: KAGVTQTPRYLIKTRGQQVTLSCSPISGHRSVSWYQQTPGQGLQFLFEYFSETQRNKGNFPGRFSGRQFSNSRSEMNVSTLELGDSALYLCASSSYGGPLLYEQYFGPGTRLTVT.